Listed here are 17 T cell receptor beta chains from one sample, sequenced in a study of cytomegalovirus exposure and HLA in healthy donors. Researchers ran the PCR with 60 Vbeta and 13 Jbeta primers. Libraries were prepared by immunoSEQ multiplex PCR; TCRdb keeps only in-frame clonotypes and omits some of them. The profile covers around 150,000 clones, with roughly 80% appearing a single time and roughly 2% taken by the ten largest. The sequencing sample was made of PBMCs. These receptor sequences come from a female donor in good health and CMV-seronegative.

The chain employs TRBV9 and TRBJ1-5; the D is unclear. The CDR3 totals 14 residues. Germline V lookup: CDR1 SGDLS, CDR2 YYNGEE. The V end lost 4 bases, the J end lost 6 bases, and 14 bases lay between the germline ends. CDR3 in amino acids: CASSSTREGQPQHF. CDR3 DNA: TGTGCCAGCAGCTCAACTCGTGAGGGTCAGCCCCAGCATTTT. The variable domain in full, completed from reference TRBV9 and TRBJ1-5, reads DSGVTQTPKHLITATGQRVTLRCSPRSGDLSVYWYQQSLDQGLQFLIQYYNGEERAKGNILERFSAQQFPDLHSELNLSSLELGDSALYFCASSSTREGQPQHFGDGTRLSIL.

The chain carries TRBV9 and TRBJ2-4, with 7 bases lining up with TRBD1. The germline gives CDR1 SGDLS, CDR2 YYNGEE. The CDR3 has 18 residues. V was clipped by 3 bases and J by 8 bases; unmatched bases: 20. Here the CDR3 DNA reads TGTGCCAGCAGCGACCCGACAGGGCTCCCTACTCCCAGGGACATTCAGTACTTC. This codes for CASSDPTGLPTPRDIQYF.

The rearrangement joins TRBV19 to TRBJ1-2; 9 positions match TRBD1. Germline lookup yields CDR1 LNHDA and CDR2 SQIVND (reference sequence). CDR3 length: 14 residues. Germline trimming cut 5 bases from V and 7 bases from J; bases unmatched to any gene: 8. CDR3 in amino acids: CASSLGRDRVGYTF. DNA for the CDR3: TGTGCCAGTAGTCTGGGTAGGGACAGGGTTGGCTACACCTTC.

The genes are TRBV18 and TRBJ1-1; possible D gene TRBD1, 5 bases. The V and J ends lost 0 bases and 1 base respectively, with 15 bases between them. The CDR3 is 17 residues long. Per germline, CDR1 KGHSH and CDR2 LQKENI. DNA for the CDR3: TGTGCCAGCTCACCACCGAGGCAGGGCAGGGAGAACACTGAAGCTTTCTTT. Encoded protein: CASSPPRQGRENTEAFF.

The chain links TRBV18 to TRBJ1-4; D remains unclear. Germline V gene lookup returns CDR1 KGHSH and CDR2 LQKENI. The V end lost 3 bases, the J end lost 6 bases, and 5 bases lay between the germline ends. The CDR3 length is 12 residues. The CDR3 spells CASSPRDEKLFF. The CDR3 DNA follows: TGTGCCAGCTCACCCCGAGATGAAAAACTGTTTTTT.

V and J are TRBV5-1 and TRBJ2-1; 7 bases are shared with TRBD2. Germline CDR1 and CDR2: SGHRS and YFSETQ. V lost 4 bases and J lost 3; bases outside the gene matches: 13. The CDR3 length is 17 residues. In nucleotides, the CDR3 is TGCGCCAGCAGCCCCGGCTTCCTGCGGGAGCTCTACAATGAGCAGTTCTTC. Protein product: CASSPGFLRELYNEQFF.

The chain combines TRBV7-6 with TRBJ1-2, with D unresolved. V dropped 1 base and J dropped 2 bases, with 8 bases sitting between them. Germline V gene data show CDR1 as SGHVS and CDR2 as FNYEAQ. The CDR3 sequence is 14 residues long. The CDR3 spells CASSLVHGNYGYTF. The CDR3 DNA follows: TGTGCCAGCAGCTTAGTTCACGGGAACTATGGCTACACCTTC.

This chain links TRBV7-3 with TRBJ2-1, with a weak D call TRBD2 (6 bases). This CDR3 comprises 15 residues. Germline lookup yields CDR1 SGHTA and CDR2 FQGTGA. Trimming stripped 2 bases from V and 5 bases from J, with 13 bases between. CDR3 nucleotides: TGTGCCAGCAGCTTATTAGGACTACCAGACAATGAGCAGTTCTTC. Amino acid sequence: CASSLLGLPDNEQFF.

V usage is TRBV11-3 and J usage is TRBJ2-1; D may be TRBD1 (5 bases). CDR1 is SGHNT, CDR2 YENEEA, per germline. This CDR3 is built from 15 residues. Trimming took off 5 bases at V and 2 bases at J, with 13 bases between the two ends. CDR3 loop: CASSNGRAPYNEQFF. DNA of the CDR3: TGTGCCAGCAGCAACGGCAGGGCCCCCTACAATGAGCAGTTCTTC. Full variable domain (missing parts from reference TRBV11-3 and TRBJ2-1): EAGVVQSPRYKIIEKKQPVAFWCNPISGHNTLYWYLQNLGQGPELLIRYENEEAVDDSQLPKDRFSAERLKGVDSTLKIQPAELGDSAVYLCASSNGRAPYNEQFFGPGTRLTVL.

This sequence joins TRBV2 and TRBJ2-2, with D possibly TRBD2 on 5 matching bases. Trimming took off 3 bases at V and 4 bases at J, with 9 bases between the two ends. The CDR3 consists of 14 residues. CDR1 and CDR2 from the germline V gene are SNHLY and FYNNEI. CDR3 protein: CASSESLATGELFF. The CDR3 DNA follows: TGTGCCAGCAGTGAGAGCCTAGCCACCGGGGAGCTGTTTTTT.

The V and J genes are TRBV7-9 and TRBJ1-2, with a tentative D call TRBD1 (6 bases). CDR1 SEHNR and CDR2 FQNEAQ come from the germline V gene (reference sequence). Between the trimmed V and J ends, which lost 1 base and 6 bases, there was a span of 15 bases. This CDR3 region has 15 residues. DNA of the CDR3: TGTGCCAGCAGCTTAGTACCCGGGGCAGGGGATGGCTACACCTTC. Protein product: CASSLVPGAGDGYTF.

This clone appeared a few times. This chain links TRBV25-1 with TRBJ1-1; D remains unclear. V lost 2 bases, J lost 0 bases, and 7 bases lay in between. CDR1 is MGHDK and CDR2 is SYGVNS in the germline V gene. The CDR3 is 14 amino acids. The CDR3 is CASSEGGMNTEAFF. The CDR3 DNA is TGTGCCAGCAGTGAAGGAGGTATGAACACTGAAGCTTTCTTT.

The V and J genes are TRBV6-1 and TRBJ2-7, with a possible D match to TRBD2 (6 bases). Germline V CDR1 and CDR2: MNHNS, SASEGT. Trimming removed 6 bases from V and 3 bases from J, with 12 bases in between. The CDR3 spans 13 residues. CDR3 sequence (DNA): TGTGCCAGCAGGGGCCAGGGAGGCTACGAGCAGTACTTC. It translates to CASRGQGGYEQYF.

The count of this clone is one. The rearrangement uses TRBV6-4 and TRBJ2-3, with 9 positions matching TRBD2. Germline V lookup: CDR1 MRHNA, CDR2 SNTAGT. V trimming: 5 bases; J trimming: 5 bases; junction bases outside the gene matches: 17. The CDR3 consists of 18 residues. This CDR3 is CASSPSGTSSDYGDTQYF. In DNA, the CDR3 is TGTGCCAGCAGTCCATCCGGGACTAGCTCAGACTACGGAGATACGCAGTATTTT.

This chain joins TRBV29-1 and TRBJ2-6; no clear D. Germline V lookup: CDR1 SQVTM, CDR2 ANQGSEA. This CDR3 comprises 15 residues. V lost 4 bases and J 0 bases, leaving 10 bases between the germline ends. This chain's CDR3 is CSVAGTTSGANVLTF. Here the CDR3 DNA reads TGCAGCGTTGCTGGCACCACCTCTGGGGCCAACGTCCTGACTTTC.

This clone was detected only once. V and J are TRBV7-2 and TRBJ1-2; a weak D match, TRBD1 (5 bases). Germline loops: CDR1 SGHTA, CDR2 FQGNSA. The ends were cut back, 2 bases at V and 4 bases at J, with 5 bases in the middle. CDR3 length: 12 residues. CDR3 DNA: TGTGCCAGCAGCTTACAGGGCTATGGCTACACCTTC. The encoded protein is CASSLQGYGYTF.

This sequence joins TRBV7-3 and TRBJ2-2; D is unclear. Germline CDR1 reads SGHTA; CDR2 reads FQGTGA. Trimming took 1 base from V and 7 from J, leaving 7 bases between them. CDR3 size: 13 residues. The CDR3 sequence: CASSLNPFGELFF. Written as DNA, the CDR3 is TGTGCCAGCAGCTTAAATCCGTTCGGGGAGCTGTTTTTT.